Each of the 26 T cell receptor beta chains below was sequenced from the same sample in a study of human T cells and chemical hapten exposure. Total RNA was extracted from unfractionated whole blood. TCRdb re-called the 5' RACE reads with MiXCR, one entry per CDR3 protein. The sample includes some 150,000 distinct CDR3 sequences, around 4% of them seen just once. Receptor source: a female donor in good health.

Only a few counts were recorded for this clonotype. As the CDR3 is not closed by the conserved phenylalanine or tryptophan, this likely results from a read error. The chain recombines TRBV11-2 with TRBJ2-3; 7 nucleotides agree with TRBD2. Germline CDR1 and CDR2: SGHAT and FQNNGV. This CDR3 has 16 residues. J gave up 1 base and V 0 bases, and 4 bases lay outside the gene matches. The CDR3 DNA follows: TGTGCCAGCAGCTTAGACGGCGGGAGCCGCACAGATACGCAGTATTTG. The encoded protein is CASSLDGGSRTDTQYL.

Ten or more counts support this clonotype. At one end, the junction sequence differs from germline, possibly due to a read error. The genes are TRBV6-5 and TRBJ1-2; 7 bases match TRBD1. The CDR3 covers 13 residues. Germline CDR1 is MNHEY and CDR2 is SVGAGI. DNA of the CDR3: TGTGCCAGCAGTTACAGAACCCGACAGGGCATTTCCTTC. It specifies CASSYRTRQGISF.

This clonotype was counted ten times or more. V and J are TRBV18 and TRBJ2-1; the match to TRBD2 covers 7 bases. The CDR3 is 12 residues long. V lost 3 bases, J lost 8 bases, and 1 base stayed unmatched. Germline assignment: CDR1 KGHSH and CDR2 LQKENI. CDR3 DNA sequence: TGTGCCAGCTCACCGGGGGGGTATGAGCAGTTCTTC. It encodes CASSPGGYEQFF.

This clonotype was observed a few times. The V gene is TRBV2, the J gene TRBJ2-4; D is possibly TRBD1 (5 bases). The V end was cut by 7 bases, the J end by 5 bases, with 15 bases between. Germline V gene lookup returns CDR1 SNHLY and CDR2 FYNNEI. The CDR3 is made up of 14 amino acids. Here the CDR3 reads CASKSGAWENIQYF. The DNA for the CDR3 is TGTGCCAGCAAGTCTGGGGCATGGGAAAACATTCAGTACTTC. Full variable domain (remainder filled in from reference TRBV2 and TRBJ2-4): EPEVTQTPSHQVTQMGQEVILRCVPISNHLYFYWYRQILGQKVEFLVSFYNNEISEKSEIFDDQFSVERPDGSNFTLKIRSTKLEDSAMYFCASKSGAWENIQYFGAGTRLSVL.

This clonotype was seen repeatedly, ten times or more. The CDR3 loop reads CSARDLLGAGHEQFF. CDR3 coding DNA: TGCAGTGCTAGAGATTTGTTGGGGGCCGGACATGAGCAGTTCTTC. The rearrangement links TRBV20-1 to TRBJ2-1, with D maybe TRBD1 (6 bases). Germline lookup yields CDR1 DFQATT and CDR2 SNEGSKA (reference sequence). Trimming removed 0 bases at V and 8 bases at J, with 17 bases between. CDR3 size: 15 residues.

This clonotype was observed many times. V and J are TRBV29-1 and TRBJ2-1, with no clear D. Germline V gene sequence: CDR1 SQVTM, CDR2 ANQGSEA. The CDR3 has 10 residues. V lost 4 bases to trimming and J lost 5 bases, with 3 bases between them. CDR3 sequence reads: CSVADNEQFF. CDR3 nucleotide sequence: TGCAGCGTTGCTGACAATGAGCAGTTCTTC.

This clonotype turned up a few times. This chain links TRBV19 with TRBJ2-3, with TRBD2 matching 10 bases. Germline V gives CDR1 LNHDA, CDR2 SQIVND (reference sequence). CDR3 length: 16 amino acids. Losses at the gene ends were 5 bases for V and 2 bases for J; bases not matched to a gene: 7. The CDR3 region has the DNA TGTGCCAGTAGTGCCCCTAGCGGGGGCTCCACAGATACGCAGTATTTT. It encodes CASSAPSGGSTDTQYF.

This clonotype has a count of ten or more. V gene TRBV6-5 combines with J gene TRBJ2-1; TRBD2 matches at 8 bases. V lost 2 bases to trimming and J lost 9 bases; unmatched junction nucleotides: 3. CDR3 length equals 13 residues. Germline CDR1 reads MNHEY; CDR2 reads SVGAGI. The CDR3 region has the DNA TGTGCCAGCAGTTACGCGGGGGGCAGTGAGCAGTTCTTC. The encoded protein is CASSYAGGSEQFF.

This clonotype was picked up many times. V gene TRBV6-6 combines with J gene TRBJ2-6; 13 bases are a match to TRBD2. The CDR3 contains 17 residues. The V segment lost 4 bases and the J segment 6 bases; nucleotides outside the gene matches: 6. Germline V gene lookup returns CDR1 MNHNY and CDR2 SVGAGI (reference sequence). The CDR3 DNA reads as TGTGCCAGCAGTTCACTAGCGGGGGGGATCGAGGCCAACGTCCTGACTTTC. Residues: CASSSLAGGIEANVLTF.

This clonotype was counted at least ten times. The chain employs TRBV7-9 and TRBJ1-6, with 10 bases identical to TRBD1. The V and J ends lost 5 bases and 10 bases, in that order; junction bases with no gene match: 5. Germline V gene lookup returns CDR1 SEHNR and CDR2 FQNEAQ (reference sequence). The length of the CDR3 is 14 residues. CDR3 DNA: TGTGCCAGCAGCAAGACAGGGGGCGGCTCACCCCTCCACTTT. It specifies CASSKTGGGSPLHF.

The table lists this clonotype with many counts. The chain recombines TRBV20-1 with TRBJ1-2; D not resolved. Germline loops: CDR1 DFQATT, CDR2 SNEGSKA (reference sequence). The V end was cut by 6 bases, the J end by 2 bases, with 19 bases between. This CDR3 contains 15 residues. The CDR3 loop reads CSAKDVGSHNYGYTF. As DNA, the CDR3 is TGCAGTGCGAAGGACGTAGGCAGCCACAACTATGGCTACACCTTC.

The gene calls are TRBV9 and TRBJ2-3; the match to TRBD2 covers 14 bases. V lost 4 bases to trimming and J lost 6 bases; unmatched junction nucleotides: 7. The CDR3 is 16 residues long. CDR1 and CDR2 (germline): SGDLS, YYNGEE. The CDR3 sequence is CASSPGTSGGLDTQYF. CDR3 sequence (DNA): TGTGCCAGCAGCCCCGGGACTAGCGGGGGTTTGGATACGCAGTATTTT.

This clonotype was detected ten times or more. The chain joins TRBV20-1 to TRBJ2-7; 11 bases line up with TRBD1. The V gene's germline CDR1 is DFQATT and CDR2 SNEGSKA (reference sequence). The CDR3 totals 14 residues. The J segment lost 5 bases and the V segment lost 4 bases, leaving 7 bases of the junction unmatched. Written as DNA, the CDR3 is TGCAGTGCTATAGGGGACAGGGGGAATAACGAGCAGTACTTC. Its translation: CSAIGDRGNNEQYF.

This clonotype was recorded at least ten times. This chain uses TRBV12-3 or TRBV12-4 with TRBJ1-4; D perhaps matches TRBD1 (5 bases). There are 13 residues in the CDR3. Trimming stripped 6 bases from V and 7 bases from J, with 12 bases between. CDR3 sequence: CASRMDTAEKLFF. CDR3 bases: TGTGCCAGCAGGATGGACACGGCTGAAAAACTGTTTTTT.

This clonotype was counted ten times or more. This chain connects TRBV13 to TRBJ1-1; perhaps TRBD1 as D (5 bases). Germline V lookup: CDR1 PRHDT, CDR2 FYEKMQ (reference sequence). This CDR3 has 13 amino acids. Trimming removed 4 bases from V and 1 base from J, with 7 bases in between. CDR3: CASSYGANTEAFF. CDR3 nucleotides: TGTGCCAGCAGCTACGGGGCGAACACTGAAGCTTTCTTT.

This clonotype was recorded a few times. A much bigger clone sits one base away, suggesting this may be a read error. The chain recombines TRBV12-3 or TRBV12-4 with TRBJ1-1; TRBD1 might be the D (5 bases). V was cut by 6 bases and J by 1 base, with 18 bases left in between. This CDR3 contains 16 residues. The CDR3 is CASRRDGLGGNTEAFF. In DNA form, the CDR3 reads TGTGCCAGCAGACGGGACGGTTTGGGGGGGAACACTGAAGCTTTCTTT.

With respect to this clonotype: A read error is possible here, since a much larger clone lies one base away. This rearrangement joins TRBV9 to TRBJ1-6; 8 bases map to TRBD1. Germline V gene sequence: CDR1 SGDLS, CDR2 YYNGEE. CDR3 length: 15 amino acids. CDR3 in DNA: TGTGCCAGCAGCGTAGTCGACAGGGGATTGTCGCCCCTCAACTTT. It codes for CASSVVDRGLSPLNF.

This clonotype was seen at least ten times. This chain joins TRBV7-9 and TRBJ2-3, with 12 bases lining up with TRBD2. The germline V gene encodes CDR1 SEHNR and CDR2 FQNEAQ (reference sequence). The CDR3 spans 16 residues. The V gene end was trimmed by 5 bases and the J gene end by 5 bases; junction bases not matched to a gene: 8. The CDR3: CASSPRLAGVKDTQYF. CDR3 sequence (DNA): TGTGCCAGCAGCCCCCGACTAGCGGGGGTGAAAGATACGCAGTATTTT.

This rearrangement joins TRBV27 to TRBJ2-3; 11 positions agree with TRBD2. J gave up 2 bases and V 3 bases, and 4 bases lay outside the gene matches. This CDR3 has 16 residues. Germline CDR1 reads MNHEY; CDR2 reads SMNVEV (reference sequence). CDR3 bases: TGTGCCAGCAGTTTCGCTAGCGGGGGGAACACAGATACGCAGTATTTT. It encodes CASSFASGGNTDTQYF.

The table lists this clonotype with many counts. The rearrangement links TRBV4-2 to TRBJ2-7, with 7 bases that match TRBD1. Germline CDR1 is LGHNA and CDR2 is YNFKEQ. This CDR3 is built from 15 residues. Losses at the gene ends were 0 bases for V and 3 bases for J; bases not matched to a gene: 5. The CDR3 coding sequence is TGTGCCAGCAGCCAAGAGGAATCAGGGGGCTACGAGCAGTACTTC. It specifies CASSQEESGGYEQYF.

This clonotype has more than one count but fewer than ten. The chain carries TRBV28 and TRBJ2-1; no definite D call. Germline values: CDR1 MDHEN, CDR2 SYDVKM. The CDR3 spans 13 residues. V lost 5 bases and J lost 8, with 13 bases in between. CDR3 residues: CASSALRSDEQFF. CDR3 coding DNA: TGTGCCAGCAGTGCGTTACGAAGCGATGAGCAGTTCTTC.

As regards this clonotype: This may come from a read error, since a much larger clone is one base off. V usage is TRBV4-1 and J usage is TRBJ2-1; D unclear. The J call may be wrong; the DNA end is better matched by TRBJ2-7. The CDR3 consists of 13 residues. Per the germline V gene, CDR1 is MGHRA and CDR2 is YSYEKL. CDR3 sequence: CASSQDKGNEQYF. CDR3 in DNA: TGCGCCAGCAGCCAAGACAAAGGGAATGAGCAGTACTTC.

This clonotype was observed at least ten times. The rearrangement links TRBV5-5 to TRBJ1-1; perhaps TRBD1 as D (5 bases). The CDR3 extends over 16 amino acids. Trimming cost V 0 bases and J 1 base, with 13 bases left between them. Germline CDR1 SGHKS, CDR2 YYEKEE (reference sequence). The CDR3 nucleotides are TGTGCCAGCAGCTTGGTCCCCCAGGGTCGGAACACTGAAGCTTTCTTT. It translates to CASSLVPQGRNTEAFF.

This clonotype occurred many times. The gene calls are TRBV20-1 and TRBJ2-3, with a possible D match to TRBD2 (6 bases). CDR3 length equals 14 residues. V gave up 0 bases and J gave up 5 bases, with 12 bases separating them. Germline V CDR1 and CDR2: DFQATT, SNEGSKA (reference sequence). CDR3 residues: CSARDRRGQDTQYF. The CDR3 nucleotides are TGCAGTGCTAGAGATAGGAGGGGCCAAGATACGCAGTATTTT.

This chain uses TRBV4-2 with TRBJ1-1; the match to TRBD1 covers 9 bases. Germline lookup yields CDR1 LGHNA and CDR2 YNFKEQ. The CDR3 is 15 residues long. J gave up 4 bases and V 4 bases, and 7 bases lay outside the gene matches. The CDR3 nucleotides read TGTGCCAGCAGCCCTTGGACAGGGGTAGGCACTGAAGCTTTCTTT. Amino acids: CASSPWTGVGTEAFF.

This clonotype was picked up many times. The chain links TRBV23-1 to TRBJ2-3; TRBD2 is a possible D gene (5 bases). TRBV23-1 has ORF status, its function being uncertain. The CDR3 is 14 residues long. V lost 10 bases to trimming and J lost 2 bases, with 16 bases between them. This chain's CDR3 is CATLQEGNTDTQYF. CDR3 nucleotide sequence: TGCGCCACCCTCCAAGAGGGCAACACAGATACGCAGTATTTT.